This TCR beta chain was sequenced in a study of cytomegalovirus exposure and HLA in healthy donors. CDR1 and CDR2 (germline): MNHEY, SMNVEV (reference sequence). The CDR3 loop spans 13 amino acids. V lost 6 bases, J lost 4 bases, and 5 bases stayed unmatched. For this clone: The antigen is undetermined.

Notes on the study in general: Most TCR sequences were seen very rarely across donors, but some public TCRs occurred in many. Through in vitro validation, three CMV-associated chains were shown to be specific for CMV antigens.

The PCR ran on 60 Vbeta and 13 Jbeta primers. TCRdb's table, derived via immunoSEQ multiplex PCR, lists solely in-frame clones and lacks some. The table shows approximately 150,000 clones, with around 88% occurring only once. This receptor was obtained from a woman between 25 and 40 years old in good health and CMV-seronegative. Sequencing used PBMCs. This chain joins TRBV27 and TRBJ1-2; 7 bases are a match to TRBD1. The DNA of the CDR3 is TGTGCCAGCAGGGGGGACAGCCCCTATGGCTACACCTTC. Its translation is CASRGDSPYGYTF.